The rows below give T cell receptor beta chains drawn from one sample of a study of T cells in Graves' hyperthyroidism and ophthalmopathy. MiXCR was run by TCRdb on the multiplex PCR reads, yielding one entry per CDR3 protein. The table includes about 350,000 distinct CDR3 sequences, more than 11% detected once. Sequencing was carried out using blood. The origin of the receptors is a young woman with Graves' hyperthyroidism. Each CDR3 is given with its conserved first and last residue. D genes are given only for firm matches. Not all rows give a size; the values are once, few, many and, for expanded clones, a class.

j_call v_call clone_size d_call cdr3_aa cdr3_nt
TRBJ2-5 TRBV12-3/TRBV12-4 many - CASSYGRGINTYQETQYF TGTGCCAGCAGTTACGGACGGGGGATTAATACGTACCAAGAGACCCAGTACTTC
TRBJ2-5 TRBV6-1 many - CASSTGPNNQETQYF TGTGCCAGCAGTACCGGACCAAACAACCAAGAGACCCAGTACTTC
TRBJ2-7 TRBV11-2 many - CASSCAGTLYEQYF TGTGCCAGCAGCTGCGCCGGGACTCTCTACGAGCAGTACTTC
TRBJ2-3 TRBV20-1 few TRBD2 CSAEDMSGSSDTQYF TGCAGTGCTGAGGACATGAGCGGGAGTTCAGATACGCAGTATTTT
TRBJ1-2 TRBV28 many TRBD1 CASSLGQGAWGYTF TGTGCCAGCAGTTTAGGCCAGGGGGCCTGGGGCTACACCTTC
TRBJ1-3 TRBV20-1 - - CSARDYLSGNTIYF TGCAGTGCTCGGGATTACTTGTCTGGAAACACCATATATTTT
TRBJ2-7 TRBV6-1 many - CASSRGYEQYF TGTGCCAGCAGTCGGGGGTACGAGCAGTACTTC
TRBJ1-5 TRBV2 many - CASIGTGKLGQPQHF TGTGCCAGCATCGGCACAGGAAAGTTGGGTCAGCCCCAGCATTTT
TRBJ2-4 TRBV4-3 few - CASSQEGRLKAGKNIQYF TGCGCCAGCAGCCAAGAAGGGCGACTCAAAGCTGGCAAAAACATTCAGTACTTC
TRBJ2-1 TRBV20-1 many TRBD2 CSAREGSSGRIYEQFF TGCAGTGCTAGAGAAGGATCCAGCGGGAGGATCTATGAGCAGTTCTTC
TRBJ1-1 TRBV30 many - CAWSLGYTEAFF TGTGCCTGGAGCCTAGGGTACACTGAAGCTTTCTTT
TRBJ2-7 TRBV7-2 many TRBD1 CASSLTGQLYEQYF TGTGCCAGCAGCTTAACGGGACAGCTGTACGAGCAGTACTTC
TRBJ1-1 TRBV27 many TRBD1 CASSLRAGGTLNTEAFF TGTGCCAGCAGTTTAAGGGCAGGGGGCACCCTGAACACTGAAGCTTTCTTT
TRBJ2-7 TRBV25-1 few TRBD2 CASSNSGTYEQYF TGTGCCAGCAGTAATAGCGGGACCTACGAGCAGTACTTC
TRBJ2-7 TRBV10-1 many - CASSAGSTGSYEQYF TGCGCCAGCAGTGCCGGATCGACTGGTTCCTACGAGCAGTACTTC
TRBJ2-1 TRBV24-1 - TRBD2 CATSAASGEESYNEQFF TGTGCCACCAGTGCGGCTAGCGGGGAGGAGTCCTACAATGAGCAGTTCTTC
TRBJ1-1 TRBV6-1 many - CASSYSRDTEAFF TGTGCCAGCAGCTACAGCAGGGACACTGAAGCTTTCTTT
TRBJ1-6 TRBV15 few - CATSRDYMGDGVSPLHF TGTGCCACCAGCAGAGATTATATGGGGGATGGGGTTTCACCCCTCCACTTT
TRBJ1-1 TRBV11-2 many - CASSLIVNTEAFF TGTGCCAGCAGCTTAATAGTGAACACTGAAGCTTTCTTT
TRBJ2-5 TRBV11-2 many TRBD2 CASSFPGLAAGETQYF TGTGCCAGCAGCTTCCCAGGACTAGCCGCGGGAGAGACCCAGTACTTC
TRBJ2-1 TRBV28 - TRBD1 CASSGGDRGFYEQFF TGTGCCAGCTCAGGTGGGGACAGGGGGTTTTATGAGCAGTTCTTC
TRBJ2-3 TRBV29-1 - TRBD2 CSVSSGSGSRTDTQYF TGCAGCGTTTCGTCTGGTAGCGGGAGCCGCACAGATACGCAGTATTTT
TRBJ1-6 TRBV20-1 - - CSEGGLNSPLHF TGCAGCGAAGGGGGATTAAATTCACCCCTCCACTTT
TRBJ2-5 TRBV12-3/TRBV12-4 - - CASSLTPYQETQYF TGTGCCAGCAGTTTAACCCCGTACCAAGAGACCCAGTACTTC
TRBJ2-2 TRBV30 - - CAWSVNLGELFF TGTGCCTGGAGTGTGAACCTCGGGGAGCTGTTTTTT
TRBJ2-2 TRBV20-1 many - CSTGPNTGELFF TGCAGTACAGGGCCGAACACCGGGGAGCTGTTTTTT
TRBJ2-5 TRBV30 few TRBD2 CAWSVWREGQGETQYF TGTGCCTGGAGTGTGTGGCGGGAGGGTCAGGGGGAGACCCAGTACTTC
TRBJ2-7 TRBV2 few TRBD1 CATFGGQGKGEQYF TGTGCCACCTTTGGGGGACAGGGAAAAGGCGAGCAGTACTTC
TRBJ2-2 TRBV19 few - CASSIQGSTGELFF TGTGCCAGTAGTATTCAGGGGAGCACCGGGGAGCTGTTTTTT
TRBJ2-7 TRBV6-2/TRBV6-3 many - CASSYLGVSTYEQYF TGTGCCAGCAGTTACTTGGGGGTGAGCACCTACGAGCAGTACTTC
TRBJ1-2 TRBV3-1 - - CASSHSRTGYTF TGTGCCAGCAGCCATTCGCGCACTGGCTACACCTTC
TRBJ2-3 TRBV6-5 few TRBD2 CASSSWGGRTDTQYF TGTGCCAGCAGTTCCTGGGGGGGGAGGACAGATACGCAGTATTTT
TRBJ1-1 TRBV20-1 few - CSARNSREAFF TGCAGTGCTAGGAACAGCCGTGAAGCTTTCTTT
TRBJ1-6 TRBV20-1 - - CSATEDRTRNSPLHF TGCAGTGCTACCGAAGACAGGACCCGTAATTCACCCCTCCACTTT
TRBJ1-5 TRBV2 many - CASSQTGRGNQPQHF TGTGCCAGCAGTCAAACAGGGCGAGGCAATCAGCCCCAGCATTTT
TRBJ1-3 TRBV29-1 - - CSVEGDSRNTIYF TGCAGCGTTGAAGGTGACAGTAGAAACACCATATATTTT
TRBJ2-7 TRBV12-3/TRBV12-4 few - CASSLALSGAYEQYF TGTGCCAGCAGTTTAGCCCTGAGCGGAGCATACGAGCAGTACTTC
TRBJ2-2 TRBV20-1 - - CSAGVGYPGELFF TGCAGTGCTGGAGTCGGTTACCCCGGGGAGCTGTTTTTT
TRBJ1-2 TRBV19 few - CASSIFENYGYTF TGTGCCAGTAGTATCTTCGAAAACTATGGCTACACCTTC
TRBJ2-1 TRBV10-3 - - CAISESNEQFF TGTGCCATCAGTGAATCCAATGAGCAGTTCTTC